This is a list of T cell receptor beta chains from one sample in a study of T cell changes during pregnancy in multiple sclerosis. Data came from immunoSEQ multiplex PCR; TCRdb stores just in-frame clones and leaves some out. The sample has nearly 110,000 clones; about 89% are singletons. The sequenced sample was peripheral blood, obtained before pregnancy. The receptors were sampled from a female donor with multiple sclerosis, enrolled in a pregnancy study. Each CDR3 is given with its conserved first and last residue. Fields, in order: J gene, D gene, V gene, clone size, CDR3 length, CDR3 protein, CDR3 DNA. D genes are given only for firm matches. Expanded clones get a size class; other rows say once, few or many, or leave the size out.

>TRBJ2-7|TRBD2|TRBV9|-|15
CASSVASGSPYEQYF
TGTGCCAGCAGCGTAGCTAGCGGCAGTCCCTACGAGCAGTACTTC
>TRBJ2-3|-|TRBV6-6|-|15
CASSGGQRSTDTQYF
TGTGCCAGCAGTGGCGGACAGAGAAGCACAGATACGCAGTATTTT
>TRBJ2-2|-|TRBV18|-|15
CASSTGTPTTGELFF
TGTGCCAGCTCTACCGGGACACCGACCACCGGGGAGCTGTTTTTT
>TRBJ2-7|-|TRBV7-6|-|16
CASSLSLAPSSYEQYF
TGTGCCAGCAGCCTAAGCCTAGCGCCCAGCTCCTACGAGCAGTACTTC
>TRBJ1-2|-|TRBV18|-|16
CASSPLGAGANYGYTF
TGTGCCAGCTCACCACTTGGGGCGGGAGCTAACTATGGCTACACCTTC
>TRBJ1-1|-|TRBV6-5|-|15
CASRPPGFKNTEAFF
TGTGCCAGCAGACCTCCAGGGTTTAAGAACACTGAAGCTTTCTTT
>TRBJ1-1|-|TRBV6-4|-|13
CASSLTGNTEAFF
TGTGCCAGCAGTTTGACAGGGAACACTGAAGCTTTCTTT
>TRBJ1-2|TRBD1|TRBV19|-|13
CATSGTGVRGYTF
TGTGCCACCTCGGGGACAGGGGTAAGAGGCTACACCTTC
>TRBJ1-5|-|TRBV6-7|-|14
CASSRGGNNQPQHF
TGTGCCAGCAGTAGGGGGGGGAACAATCAGCCCCAGCATTTT
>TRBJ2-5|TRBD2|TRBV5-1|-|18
CASSLGTSGRLRSETQYF
TGCGCCAGCAGCTTGGGGACTAGCGGGAGGTTAAGGTCCGAGACCCAGTACTTC
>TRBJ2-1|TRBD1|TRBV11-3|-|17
CASSSGQGLISYNEQFF
TGTGCCAGCAGCTCAGGACAGGGGCTTATCTCCTACAATGAGCAGTTCTTC
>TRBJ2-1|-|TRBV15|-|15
CATSRDVQGYNEQFF
TGTGCCACCAGCAGAGATGTGCAGGGATACAATGAGCAGTTCTTC
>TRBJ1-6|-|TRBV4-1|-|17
CASSQGLRVSYNSPLHF
TGCGCCAGCAGCCAAGGCCTCAGGGTCTCCTATAATTCACCCCTCCACTTT
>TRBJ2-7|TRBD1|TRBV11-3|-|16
CASSLVRAGGQNEQYF
TGTGCCAGCAGCTTGGTGAGGGCAGGGGGCCAGAACGAGCAGTACTTC
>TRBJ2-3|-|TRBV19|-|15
CASSIGQSSTDTQYF
TGTGCCAGTAGTATAGGACAGTCTAGCACAGATACGCAGTATTTT
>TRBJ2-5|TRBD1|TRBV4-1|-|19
CASSQDFAAGQGYQETQYF
TGCGCCAGCAGCCAAGATTTTGCGGCGGGACAGGGCTACCAAGAGACCCAGTACTTC
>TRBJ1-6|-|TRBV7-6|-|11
CASSSDSPLHF
TGTGCCAGCAGCTCGGATTCACCCCTCCACTTT
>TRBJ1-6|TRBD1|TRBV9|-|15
CASSVKGAGNSPLHF
TGTGCCAGCAGCGTGAAGGGGGCCGGTAATTCACCCCTCCACTTT
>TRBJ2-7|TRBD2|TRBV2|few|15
CASSGGVGGTYEQYF
TGTGCCAGCAGCGGCGGCGTCGGGGGGACCTACGAGCAGTACTTC
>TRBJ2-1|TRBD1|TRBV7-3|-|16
CASSESRAGGYNEQFF
TGTGCCAGCAGTGAAAGTCGCGCAGGGGGCTACAATGAGCAGTTCTTC
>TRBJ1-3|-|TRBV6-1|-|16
CASSEDRPNFGNTIYF
TGTGCCAGCAGTGAAGACAGACCCAATTTTGGAAACACCATATATTTT
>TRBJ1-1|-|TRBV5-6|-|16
CASSSPGGAGSTEAFF
TGTGCCAGCAGCTCTCCGGGGGGGGCCGGAAGCACTGAAGCTTTCTTT
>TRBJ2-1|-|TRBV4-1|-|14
CASSHLRGYNEQFF
TGCGCCAGCAGCCATTTACGGGGATACAATGAGCAGTTCTTC
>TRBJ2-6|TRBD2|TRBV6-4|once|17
CASSAFSGGAGANVLTF
TGTGCCAGCAGTGCCTTTAGCGGGGGGGCTGGGGCCAACGTCCTGACTTTC
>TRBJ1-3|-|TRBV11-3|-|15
CASSSTSLSGNTIYF
TGTGCCAGCAGCTCGACTAGTTTGTCTGGAAACACCATATATTTT
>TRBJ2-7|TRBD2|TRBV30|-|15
CACDRGGGSSYEQYF
TGTGCCTGCGATAGGGGTGGCGGGAGCTCCTACGAGCAGTACTTC
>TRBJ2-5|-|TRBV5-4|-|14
CASSLKDIQETQYF
TGTGCCAGCAGCTTGAAGGACATACAAGAGACCCAGTACTTC
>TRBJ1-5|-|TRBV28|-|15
CASSLGSLSNQPQHF
TGTGCCAGCAGTTTGGGCAGCCTTAGCAATCAGCCCCAGCATTTT
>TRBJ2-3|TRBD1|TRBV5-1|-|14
CASSFGQGTDTQYF
TGCGCCAGCAGCTTCGGACAGGGCACAGATACGCAGTATTTT
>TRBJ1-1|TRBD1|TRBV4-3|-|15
CASSQHGTGRTEAFF
TGCGCCAGCAGCCAACATGGGACAGGAAGAACTGAAGCTTTCTTT
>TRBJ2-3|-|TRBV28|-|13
CASSLPGQDTQYF
TGTGCCAGCAGTTTACCAGGACAAGATACGCAGTATTTT
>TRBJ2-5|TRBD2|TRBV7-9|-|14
CASSLAAGQETQYF
TGTGCCAGCAGCTTAGCAGCGGGACAAGAGACCCAGTACTTC
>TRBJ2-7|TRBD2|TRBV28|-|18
CASSLVLAGEGTTYEQYF
TGTGCCAGCAGTTTGGTACTAGCGGGAGAAGGGACCACCTACGAGCAGTACTTC
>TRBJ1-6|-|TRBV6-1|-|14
CASSPTVGLSPLHF
TGTGCCAGCAGTCCGACTGTAGGACTCTCACCCCTCCACTTT
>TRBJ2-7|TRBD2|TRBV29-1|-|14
CSVERSSGSSEQYF
TGCAGCGTTGAAAGATCGAGCGGGAGCTCCGAGCAGTACTTC
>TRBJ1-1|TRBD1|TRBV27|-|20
CASILYIPGQGISGETEAFF
TGTGCCAGCATATTGTATATCCCGGGACAGGGTATATCAGGGGAGACTGAAGCTTTCTTT
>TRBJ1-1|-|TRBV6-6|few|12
CASRAANTEAFF
TGTGCCAGCAGGGCCGCGAACACTGAAGCTTTCTTT
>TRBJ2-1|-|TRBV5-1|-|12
CASSLSSDEQFF
TGCGCCAGCAGCTTGTCAAGCGATGAGCAGTTCTTC
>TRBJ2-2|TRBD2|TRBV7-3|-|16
CASSLLSGSDTGELFF
TGTGCCAGCAGCTTACTGAGCGGGAGTGATACCGGGGAGCTGTTTTTT
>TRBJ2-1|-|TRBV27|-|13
CASIGRAHNEQFF
TGTGCCAGCATCGGGCGGGCGCACAATGAGCAGTTCTTC
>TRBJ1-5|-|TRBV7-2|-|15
CASRIYAGPSQPQHF
TGTGCCAGCAGGATTTATGCGGGACCTAGTCAGCCCCAGCATTTT
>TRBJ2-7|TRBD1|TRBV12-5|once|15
CASGRPGTGTGEQYF
TGTGCTAGTGGCCGCCCCGGGACAGGGACAGGCGAGCAGTACTTC
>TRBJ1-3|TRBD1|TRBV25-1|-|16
CASSESYRGSGNTIYF
TGTGCCAGCAGTGAATCCTACAGGGGGTCTGGAAACACCATATATTTT
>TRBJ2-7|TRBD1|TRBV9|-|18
CASSAPPPGQGGPHEQYF
TGTGCCAGCAGCGCCCCCCCTCCGGGACAGGGAGGTCCCCACGAGCAGTACTTC
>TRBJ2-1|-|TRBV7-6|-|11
CASSLLGEQFF
TGTGCCAGCAGCCTCCTGGGCGAGCAGTTCTTC
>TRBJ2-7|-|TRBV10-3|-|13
CAISEQGPYEQYF
TGTGCCATCAGTGAACAGGGTCCCTACGAGCAGTACTTC
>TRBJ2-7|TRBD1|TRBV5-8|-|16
CASSLEVGRGRYEQYF
TGTGCCAGCAGCTTGGAAGTGGGCAGGGGGCGCTACGAGCAGTACTTC
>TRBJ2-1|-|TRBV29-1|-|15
CSVFVWAGSNNEQFF
TGCAGCGTTTTTGTATGGGCGGGCTCAAACAATGAGCAGTTCTTC
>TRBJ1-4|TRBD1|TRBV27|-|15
CASSRYRGRDEKLFF
TGTGCCAGCAGTAGATACAGGGGGCGGGATGAAAAACTGTTTTTT